Below, one T cell receptor (beta chain) is given with its context. The germline V gene has CDR1 SQVTM and CDR2 ANQGSEA. This CDR3 comprises 11 residues. Trimming cost V 6 bases and J 6 bases, with 12 bases left between them. This entry is derived from a study of blood T cell repertoires in COVID-19. Study-wide context: Acute and convalescent COVID-19 samples came from the United States, Italy and Spain. T cells, B-cell-depleted T cells, or PBMCs supplied cDNA or gDNA.

Original handling: Estimates of nucleated cell counts were drawn from the amplification of reference gene primers. Only in-frame clones appear in the TCRdb table, and some are missing; sequencing was by immunoSEQ multiplex PCR. V, J and clone size reflect that table, while D and trimming were determined from the DNA. This sample has approximately 210,000 clones, with 81% found just once. The sequenced sample was PBMCs or T cells enriched from blood (not recorded which). The chain combines TRBV29-1 with TRBJ2-7; D gene ambiguous. This clonotype was sampled from a woman aged 45-65 years with acute COVID-19. The DNA of the CDR3 is TGCAGCGTCGTAAAGCTCTCCGAGCAGTACTTC. As protein: CSVVKLSEQYF.